The clone carrying this T cell receptor (beta chain) was detected only a few times. The CDR3 totals 15 residues. The junction had 10 bases not matched to a gene; V was cut back by 4 bases and J by 5 bases. CDR1 and CDR2 (germline): SGHNT, YYREEE (reference sequence). The sample is drawn from a study of molecular identifiers for immune sequencing clone quantification. Making the bulk TCR libraries relied on previously described methods and listed TCR primers. TCRdb fed the PCR reads into MiXCR, producing one record per CDR3 protein. Of 460,000 or so distinct CDR3 sequences in the sample, about a fifth are singletons; the top ten hold 0.84%.

The source is a human donor in good health. Some libraries in this study had Jurkat cell RNA spiked in. The material sequenced was naive CD8+ T cells from blood, with Jurkat cell RNA spiked in. Subset noted: FACS-sorted CD8+CD4-CCR7+CD45RA+ naive T cells. The J gene is TRBJ2-7, the V gene TRBV5-4; 9 bases map to TRBD2. CDR3 sequence (DNA): TGTGCCAGCAGCGCTTACGGAGCGGGGGGCCACGAGCAGTACTTC. It codes for CASSAYGAGGHEQYF.